Below, one T cell receptor beta chain is given with its context. The antigen is not known. The germline V gene encodes CDR1 LGHNA and CDR2 YSLEER. The CDR3 covers 18 residues. The V end was cut by 0 bases, the J end by 4 bases, with 21 bases between. These data belong to a study of shared clonotypes between healthy human individuals. Findings and limits, study-wide: The study found about 5.1% of naive CD4 clonotypes shared across a few donors.

Genomic DNA of each subset was evenly split across several immunoSEQ plates. Here immunoSEQ multiplex PCR was the method, and the copy in TCRdb shows in-frame clones only, minus some. Of more than 550,000 clones listed, 90% are singletons. Adult donors, all healthy and HIV-negative, had no recent acute infections or vaccinations. The sequence came from a man younger than 35 in good health. Some clones in this sample may be carry-over from other donors' samples. What was sequenced was memory CD8+ T cells from PBMCs. The subset was: CD45RO+ cells pooled with CCR7-negative TemRA cells. This chain uses TRBV4-3 with TRBJ1-1; perhaps TRBD1 as D (5 bases). The CDR3 nucleotides are TGCGCCAGCAGCCAAGATGGGAAGGCAGGGTGGGGTAGCACTGAAGCTTTCTTT. This gives the protein CASSQDGKAGWGSTEAFF.